The T cell receptor (beta chain) described here comes from a study of blood T cell repertoires in COVID-19. Sequenced by immunoSEQ multiplex PCR; TCRdb stores in-frame clones only, minus some. The sample lists approximately 150,000 clones, around four fifths occurring once. The CDR3 spans 14 residues. CDR1 and CDR2 (germline): SGDLS, YYNGEE. Trimming pared 2 bases from V and 4 bases from J, leaving 7 bases between. The sample taken for sequencing was PBMCs or T cells enriched from blood (not recorded which). The clonotype comes from a woman in her forties who had recovered from COVID-19. The rearrangement joins TRBV9 to TRBJ2-6, with no clear D. The CDR3 nucleotides read TGTGCCAGCAGCGTCCCCCAAGGGGCCAACGTCCTGACTTTC. Its translation: CASSVPQGANVLTF.